Listed below are T cell receptor beta chains from one sample, sequenced in a study of T cell clonotyping in hematopoietic cell transplantation. Sequenced by immunoSEQ multiplex PCR; TCRdb stores in-frame clones only, minus some. The data show approximately 30,000 clones, almost 96% seen once. The sample taken for sequencing was peripheral blood mononuclear cells. These receptors were obtained from a man aged 50-60 years in good health. Some clones in this sample may be carry-over from other donors' samples. Both conserved end residues are part of each CDR3. Each record gives: V gene, clone size, J gene, D gene, CDR3 protein, CDR3 DNA. D genes are given only for firm matches. Rows give clone size only sometimes, using once, few, many, or a class for an expanded clone.

V: TRBV7-2; size: .; J: TRBJ2-5; D: .; CDR3: CASSFYVPETQYF; DNA: TGTGCCAGCAGCTTTTATGTACCCGAGACCCAGTACTTC
V: TRBV28; size: once; J: TRBJ1-5; D: .; CDR3: CAGTPRNSNQPQHF; DNA: TGTGCCGGGACGCCTAGAAATAGCAATCAGCCCCAGCATTTT
V: TRBV6-1; size: .; J: TRBJ2-7; D: .; CDR3: CASRYQDEQYF; DNA: TGTGCCAGCAGGTACCAGGACGAGCAGTACTTC
V: TRBV19; size: .; J: TRBJ1-5; D: .; CDR3: CASSIAPIQGIGNQPQHF; DNA: TGTGCCAGTAGTATAGCACCCATACAGGGTATCGGCAATCAGCCCCAGCATTTT
V: TRBV30; size: .; J: TRBJ1-3; D: .; CDR3: CAWSLSAGNTIYF; DNA: TGTGCCTGGAGCCTGTCCGCTGGAAACACCATATATTTT
V: TRBV30; size: .; J: TRBJ2-7; D: .; CDR3: CAWGGNTYEQYF; DNA: TGTGCCTGGGGGGGAAACACGTACGAGCAGTACTTC
V: TRBV28; size: .; J: TRBJ1-2; D: .; CDR3: CASRGGWTNYGYTF; DNA: TGTGCCAGCCGAGGCGGGTGGACGAACTATGGCTACACCTTC
V: TRBV28; size: .; J: TRBJ1-2; D: .; CDR3: CASSLYPNELVDGYTF; DNA: TGTGCCAGCAGTTTATACCCCAACGAGCTAGTGGATGGCTACACCTTC
V: TRBV5-4; size: .; J: TRBJ1-1; D: .; CDR3: CASSFQGYNTEAFF; DNA: TGTGCCAGCAGCTTCCAGGGTTACAACACTGAAGCTTTCTTT
V: TRBV7-6; size: .; J: TRBJ2-2; D: TRBD1; CDR3: CASSLAPPTGINTGELFF; DNA: TGTGCCAGCAGCTTAGCCCCACCGACAGGGATTAACACCGGGGAGCTGTTTTTT
V: TRBV4-3; size: once; J: TRBJ2-7; D: .; CDR3: CASSQDQEVNEQYF; DNA: TGCGCCAGCAGCCAAGATCAGGAGGTAAACGAGCAGTACTTC
V: TRBV6-5; size: .; J: TRBJ2-1; D: TRBD2; CDR3: CASSYQAGTSHEQFF; DNA: TGTGCCAGCAGTTACCAAGCCGGGACTAGCCATGAGCAGTTCTTC
V: TRBV7-2; size: .; J: TRBJ2-7; D: .; CDR3: CASSLSWYEQYF; DNA: TGTGCCAGCAGCTTAAGTTGGTACGAGCAGTACTTC
V: TRBV5-1; size: few; J: TRBJ1-2; D: TRBD1; CDR3: CASSLAGRTGGENTF; DNA: TGCGCCAGCAGCTTGGCCGGGCGGACAGGGGGTGAGAACACCTTC
V: TRBV6-5; size: .; J: TRBJ2-7; D: .; CDR3: CASSYEAVGGEQYF; DNA: TGTGCCAGCAGTTACGAGGCCGTGGGAGGCGAGCAGTACTTC
V: TRBV4-3; size: .; J: TRBJ1-2; D: TRBD1; CDR3: CASSQDRVRGRGWNYGYTF; DNA: TGCGCCAGCAGCCAAGATAGGGTTAGGGGGCGCGGCTGGAACTATGGCTACACCTTC
V: TRBV30; size: .; J: TRBJ2-7; D: TRBD2; CDR3: CAWSQTSGGSYEQYF; DNA: TGTGCCTGGAGCCAAACTAGCGGGGGCTCCTACGAGCAGTACTTC
V: TRBV30; size: once; J: TRBJ1-5; D: .; CDR3: CAWSVNLEQPQHF; DNA: TGTGCCTGGAGTGTAAACCTGGAGCAGCCCCAGCATTTT
V: TRBV5-1; size: .; J: TRBJ2-7; D: TRBD1; CDR3: CASSFRDRGDEQYF; DNA: TGCGCCAGCAGCTTCCGAGACAGGGGCGACGAGCAGTACTTC
V: TRBV7-2; size: .; J: TRBJ1-1; D: .; CDR3: CASSPLRGNTEAFF; DNA: TGTGCCAGCAGCCCCCTCAGGGGAAACACTGAAGCTTTCTTT
V: TRBV7-2; size: .; J: TRBJ2-3; D: TRBD1; CDR3: CASSRGQGPSTDTQYF; DNA: TGTGCCAGCAGCCGCGGACAGGGCCCTAGCACAGATACGCAGTATTTT
V: TRBV7-3; size: .; J: TRBJ2-3; D: TRBD1; CDR3: CASSPPGQGTDTQYF; DNA: TGTGCCAGCAGCCCACCGGGACAGGGAACAGATACGCAGTATTTT
V: TRBV4-1; size: .; J: TRBJ2-7; D: TRBD2; CDR3: CASSQDRLARYEQYF; DNA: TGCGCCAGCAGCCAAGATCGACTAGCGAGGTACGAGCAGTACTTC
V: TRBV15; size: .; J: TRBJ1-3; D: TRBD1; CDR3: CATREPPGQGLSGNTIYF; DNA: TGTGCCACCAGGGAGCCCCCGGGACAGGGCCTCTCTGGAAACACCATATATTTT
V: TRBV9; size: .; J: TRBJ2-5; D: .; CDR3: CASSGFQETQYF; DNA: TGTGCCAGCAGCGGATTCCAAGAGACCCAGTACTTC
V: TRBV14; size: .; J: TRBJ2-7; D: .; CDR3: CASSRQRRGYEQYF; DNA: TGTGCCAGCAGCCGTCAGAGAAGGGGCTACGAGCAGTACTTC
V: TRBV7-8; size: .; J: TRBJ2-7; D: .; CDR3: CASSLRQGPYEQYF; DNA: TGTGCCAGCAGCTTAAGGCAGGGGCCATACGAGCAGTACTTC
V: TRBV7-8; size: .; J: TRBJ2-5; D: .; CDR3: CASSYTGLKETQYF; DNA: TGTGCCAGCAGTTATACAGGGTTGAAAGAGACCCAGTACTTC
V: TRBV30; size: .; J: TRBJ1-6; D: .; CDR3: CAWSGPLRTDSPLHF; DNA: TGTGCCTGGAGTGGACCGCTTCGTACGGATTCACCCCTCCACTTT
V: TRBV7-2; size: once; J: TRBJ2-7; D: TRBD2; CDR3: CASVKSPGEGYEQYF; DNA: TGTGCCAGCGTCAAATCTCCGGGGGAGGGGTACGAGCAGTACTTC
V: TRBV6-5; size: .; J: TRBJ1-4; D: .; CDR3: CASSYSGSEKLFF; DNA: TGTGCCAGCAGTTACTCAGGGTCTGAAAAACTGTTTTTT
V: TRBV6-5; size: .; J: TRBJ1-2; D: TRBD1; CDR3: CASRGTGLSGYTF; DNA: TGTGCCAGCAGGGGGACAGGGTTGAGTGGCTACACCTTC
V: TRBV30; size: .; J: TRBJ1-2; D: TRBD1; CDR3: CGEGQGAGGYTF; DNA: TGTGGGGAGGGGCAGGGGGCTGGTGGCTACACCTTC
V: TRBV9; size: .; J: TRBJ2-5; D: TRBD1; CDR3: CASSVSPGTEETQYF; DNA: TGTGCCAGCAGCGTAAGCCCCGGGACAGAAGAGACCCAGTACTTC
V: TRBV7-3; size: .; J: TRBJ2-2; D: .; CDR3: CASSEGGDTGELFF; DNA: TGTGCCAGCAGCGAGGGGGGGGACACCGGGGAGCTGTTTTTT
V: TRBV30; size: .; J: TRBJ2-4; D: .; CDR3: CACLEGTTNIQYF; DNA: TGTGCCTGTCTCGAGGGGACAACAAACATTCAGTACTTC
V: TRBV7-2; size: .; J: TRBJ2-7; D: TRBD2; CDR3: CASSFAGGGSSYEQYF; DNA: TGTGCCAGCAGCTTCGCGGGGGGCGGCAGCTCCTACGAGCAGTACTTC
V: TRBV28; size: .; J: TRBJ2-7; D: TRBD1; CDR3: CASRLDRTYEQYF; DNA: TGTGCCAGCAGGCTGGACAGGACCTACGAGCAGTACTTC
V: TRBV4-1; size: .; J: TRBJ1-6; D: .; CDR3: CASSQPSGDNSPLHF; DNA: TGCGCCAGCAGCCAACCTTCAGGGGATAATTCACCCCTCCACTTT
V: TRBV30; size: .; J: TRBJ2-7; D: TRBD2; CDR3: CAWSVRGGSRYEQYF; DNA: TGTGCCTGGAGTGTACGGGGGGGCAGCCGGTACGAGCAGTACTTC
V: TRBV10-1; size: .; J: TRBJ2-7; D: TRBD1; CDR3: CASSGTGGSFGQYF; DNA: TGCGCCAGCAGTGGGACAGGGGGCAGCTTCGGGCAGTACTTC
V: TRBV7-2; size: once; J: TRBJ1-6; D: .; CDR3: CASSIRPGQNSPLHF; DNA: TGTGCCAGCAGCATTCGACCGGGCCAAAATTCACCCCTCCACTTT
V: TRBV2; size: .; J: TRBJ1-5; D: .; CDR3: CASKKTGSPQPQHF; DNA: TGTGCCAGCAAAAAGACAGGATCCCCTCAGCCCCAGCATTTT